Shown below are 8 T cell receptor beta chains from a single sample sequenced in a study of T-cell memory formation after mild COVID-19. TCRdb re-analysed the 5' RACE reads in MiXCR, keeping a single row per CDR3 protein. This table has 80,000 to 130,000 distinct CDR3 sequences, roughly 11% appearing once. Sequences were obtained from PBMCs or a T cell subset sorted from them (not recorded which). The source is a man aged 18 to 30 who had mild COVID-19 (a few samples of this study predate the infection). Cell type and time point are not known.

This clonotype was recorded a few times. The genes are TRBV7-4 and TRBJ1-6, with a tentative D call TRBD1 (6 bases). The V gene lost 5 bases and the J gene lost 7 bases, with 18 bases spanning the gap. Germline CDR1 and CDR2: SGHVT and SQSDAQ. The CDR3 is 16 amino acids. CDR3 residues: CASSDRSGGKNSPLHF. The CDR3 nucleotides read TGTGCCAGCAGCGACAGGTCGGGGGGCAAAAATTCACCCCTCCACTTT.

This clonotype was observed a handful of times. This chain uses TRBV14 with TRBJ1-1, with 8 bases aligning to TRBD1. V gave up 0 bases and J gave up 3 bases; unmatched junction bases: 12. In germline, CDR1 is SGHDN, CDR2 FVKESK. CDR3 length: 18 residues. CDR3 sequence (DNA): TGTGCCAGCAGCCAAGATTGGAAGGACAGGGAAGGGTACACTGAAGCTTTCTTT. It specifies CASSQDWKDREGYTEAFF. The full variable domain, completed using reference TRBV14 and TRBJ1-1, is EAGVTQFPSHSVIEKGQTVTLRCDPISGHDNLYWYRRVMGKEIKFLLHFVKESKQDESGMPNNRFLAERTGGTYSTLKVQPAELEDSGVYFCASSQDWKDREGYTEAFFGQGTRLTVV.

This clonotype has only a few counts. CDR3 region: CAWNVGDYEQYF. The CDR3 nucleotides read TGTGCCTGGAACGTTGGGGACTACGAGCAGTACTTC. The chain recombines TRBV30 with TRBJ2-7; D not certain. Per germline, CDR1 GTSNPN and CDR2 SVGIG (reference sequence). The CDR3 spans 12 residues. Trimming left V 4 bases short and J 3 bases short, with 10 bases between.

The genes are TRBV12-3 or TRBV12-4 and TRBJ2-3; D gene ambiguous. CDR3 size: 14 residues. Trimming took 8 bases from V and 2 from J, leaving 14 bases between them. The CDR3, as DNA: TGTGCCAGCGCCGATAGGACCCTCACAGATACGCAGTATTTT. Its protein product is CASADRTLTDTQYF.

This clonotype was recorded a few times. The J gene is TRBJ2-5, the V gene TRBV4-1; D might be TRBD2 (6 bases). Germline assignment: CDR1 MGHRA and CDR2 YSYEKL. CDR3 length equals 14 residues. With 2 bases removed from V and 5 bases from J, the gap between germline ends came to 12 bases. Here the CDR3 reads CASSQLAGLETQYF. As DNA, the CDR3 is TGCGCCAGCAGCCAATTGGCGGGGCTCGAGACCCAGTACTTC.

The chain links TRBV9 to TRBJ2-3; 7 positions match TRBD1. Germline assignment: CDR1 SGDLS and CDR2 YYNGEE. The CDR3 extends over 15 amino acids. Trimming took 3 bases from V and 2 from J; bases not matched to a gene: 6. The CDR3 is CASSALDRPTDTQYF. The CDR3 region has the DNA TGTGCCAGCAGCGCCCTGGACAGGCCCACAGATACGCAGTATTTT.

The chain joins TRBV7-9 to TRBJ2-7, with D hard to call. V lost 5 bases and J 3 bases, leaving 14 bases between the germline ends. CDR3 length: 14 amino acids. Germline lookup yields CDR1 SEHNR and CDR2 FQNEAQ (reference sequence). The DNA of the CDR3 is TGTGCCAGCAGCGCAGAAACCCCAGTCTACGAGCAGTACTTC. Protein sequence: CASSAETPVYEQYF. Full variable domain (missing parts from reference TRBV7-9 and TRBJ2-7): DTGVSQNPRHKITKRGQNVTFRCDPISEHNRLYWYRQTLGQGPEFLTYFQNEAQLEKSRLLSDRFSAERPKGSFSTLEIQRTEQGDSAMYLCASSAETPVYEQYFGPGTRLTVT.

The DNA of the CDR3 is TGTGCCAGCAGCCCTCGGGGGCTCTCTGGAAACACCATATATTTT. This gives the protein CASSPRGLSGNTIYF. The chain uses TRBV12-3 or TRBV12-4 and TRBJ1-3; TRBD1 is a possible D gene (6 bases). V lost 6 bases to trimming and J lost 0 bases, with 12 bases between them. There are 15 residues in the CDR3.